Sequencing of this T cell receptor (beta chain) was carried out in a study of graft-versus-host responses after intestinal transplantation. Looking at the study overall: Multivisceral, liver-intestinal, or isolated intestinal transplants were given to recipients. Recipients uniformly received anti-thymocyte globulin induction, followed by tacrolimus and steroids for three to four years.

Clones were sequenced by immunoSEQ multiplex PCR, and TCRdb holds only the in-frame ones, with some missing. The sample lists about 91,000 clones, about 91% occurring once. Concerning this clone itself: Its specificity is unknown.

Germline loops: CDR1 MNHNS, CDR2 SASEGT. The V end lost 4 bases, the J end lost 6 bases, and 10 bases lay between the germline ends. The CDR3 length is 13 residues. Study observations and caveats: Levels of circulating GvH clones at their peak were associated with early post-transplant HvG declines.

The sample consisted of unstimulated CD4+ T cells sorted from spleen or lymph node cells, taken before transplant. The chain uses TRBV6-1 and TRBJ2-1, with a weak D call TRBD2 (5 bases). This TCR was recovered from a human donor who was the organ donor for an intestinal transplant. CDR3 in DNA: TGTGCCAGCAGTGGAGGGAGATCCAATGAGCAGTTCTTC. Encoded protein: CASSGGRSNEQFF.